The T cell receptor (beta chain) under discussion was sequenced for a study of T-cell memory formation after mild COVID-19. The overall study: TCR clusters were mostly confined to one donor each. Overall study findings and caveats: Clones that got smaller from day 15 to 85 had even CD4/CD8, while clones growing later tipped toward CD4+. Nothing showed for sure that second-wave clones peaking on day 37 were SARS-CoV-2 specific.

This clonotype was picked up a small number of times. As yet, its antigen is unknown. The CDR3 loop spans 13 amino acids. The J segment lost 6 bases and the V segment lost 7 bases, leaving 8 bases of the junction unmatched. Germline CDR1 SQVTM, CDR2 ANQGSEA. The 5'RACE method, run with constant-segment primers, produced TCR alpha and TCR beta cDNA libraries (carrying sample barcodes and UMIs). Via MiXCR, TCRdb re-called the 5' RACE reads, giving one row per CDR3 protein. This table holds over 300,000 distinct CDR3 sequences, 20% to 25% found once. This clonotype originated in a young man who had mild COVID-19 (a few samples of this study predate the infection). Cell type and time point are not known. V gene TRBV29-1 combines with J gene TRBJ1-3, with 8 bases aligning to TRBD1. Sequencing input: PBMCs or a T cell subset sorted from them (not recorded which). The CDR3 bases are TGCAGCGCCGGCGGACAGGGCGCAAACACCATATATTTT. Residues: CSAGGQGANTIYF.